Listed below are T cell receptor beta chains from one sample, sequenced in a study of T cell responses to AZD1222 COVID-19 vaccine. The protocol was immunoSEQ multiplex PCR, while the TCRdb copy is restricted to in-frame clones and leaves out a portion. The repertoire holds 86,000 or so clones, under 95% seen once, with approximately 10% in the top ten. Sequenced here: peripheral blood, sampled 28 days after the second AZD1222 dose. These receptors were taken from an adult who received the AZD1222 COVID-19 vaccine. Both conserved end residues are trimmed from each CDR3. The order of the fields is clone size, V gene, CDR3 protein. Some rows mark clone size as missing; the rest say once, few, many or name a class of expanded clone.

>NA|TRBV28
ASTIGGENQPQH
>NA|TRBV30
AWSVGGSSYNEQF
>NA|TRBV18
ASSLQGPPTDTQY
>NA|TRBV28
ASSSAGGLGNEQF
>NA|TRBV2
ASSEVRSSGVLT
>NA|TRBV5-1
ASSLAHGDYGYT
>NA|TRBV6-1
ASSAQTLAGRDEQF
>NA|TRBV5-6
ASSSDDRGLYNSPLH
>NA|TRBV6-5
ASSYSGRGNRGGYT
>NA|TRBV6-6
ASSRRPGQGARTEAF
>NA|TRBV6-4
ASSDSAGTDTQY
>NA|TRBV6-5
ASSPDNPGYNEQF
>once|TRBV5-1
ASSSGRGTGGVVAF
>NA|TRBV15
ATSRGLTKETQY
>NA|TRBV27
ASSFSGEGGYT
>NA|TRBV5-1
ASSLDSYGYT
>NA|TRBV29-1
SVVREHRNGAF
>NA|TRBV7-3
ASSLNQNQPQH
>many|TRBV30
AWSRDRGTEAF
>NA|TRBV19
ASSWPDRPNTEAF
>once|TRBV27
ASSLRPERANGYT
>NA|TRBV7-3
ASSSWDRDDGYT
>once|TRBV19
ASSGAKETQY
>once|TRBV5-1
ASSLDTGSYEQY
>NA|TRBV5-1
ASTTTPGVGEQY
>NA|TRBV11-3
ASSRGDTEAF
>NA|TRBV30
AWRGQANTEAF
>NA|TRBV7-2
ASSFRDRQNTEAF
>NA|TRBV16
ASSQNSNQPQH
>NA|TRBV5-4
ASSLGRGAQGYT
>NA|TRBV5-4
ASRQRQGGTEAF
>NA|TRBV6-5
ASSYGRGVNGYT
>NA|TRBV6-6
ASSPADGALGYT
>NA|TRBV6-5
ASSLRGGGFAEAF
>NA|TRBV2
ASNLAAPYGYT
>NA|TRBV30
AWSVTYGGIEQY
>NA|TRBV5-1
ASSLPGAGGYT
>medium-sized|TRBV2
ASRGTGSPGF
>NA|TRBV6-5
ASSYYRGGQPQH
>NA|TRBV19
ASTFLQTRGYT
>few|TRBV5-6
ASSLEAGRINTEAF
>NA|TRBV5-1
ASSGTSAYNEQF
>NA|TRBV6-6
ASSPLANTGELF
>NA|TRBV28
ASSFSGTIHDTQY
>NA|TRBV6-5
ASSYSGTGWDNEQF
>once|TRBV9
ASSPGHGGEKLF
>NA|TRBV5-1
ASSKPTGGTEAF
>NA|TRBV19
ASIPRQRNGELF